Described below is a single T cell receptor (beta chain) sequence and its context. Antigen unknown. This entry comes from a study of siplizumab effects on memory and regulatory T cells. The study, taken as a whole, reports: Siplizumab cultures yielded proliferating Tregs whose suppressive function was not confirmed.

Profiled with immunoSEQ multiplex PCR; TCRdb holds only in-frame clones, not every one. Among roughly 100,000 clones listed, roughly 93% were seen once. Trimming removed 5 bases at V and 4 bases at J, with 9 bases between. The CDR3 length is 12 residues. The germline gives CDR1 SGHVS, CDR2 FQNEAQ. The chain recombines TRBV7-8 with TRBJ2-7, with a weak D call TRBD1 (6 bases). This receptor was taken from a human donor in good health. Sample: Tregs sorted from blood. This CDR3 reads CASSPRGYEQYF. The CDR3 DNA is TGTGCCAGCAGCCCAAGGGGGTACGAGCAGTACTTC.